The 19 T cell receptor beta chains given below trace back to one sample, sequenced in a study of graft-versus-host responses after intestinal transplantation. Method: immunoSEQ multiplex PCR; TCRdb's copy keeps in-frame clones and lacks some. This sample has some 41,000 clones, with 91% found just once. The starting material was PBMCs, obtained approximately 310 days after intestinal transplant. Every receptor here comes from a human patient who received an intestinal transplant, so some T cells may come from the graft donor.

This clone was seen just once. The chain recombines TRBV11-2 with TRBJ2-4; D gene ambiguous. Germline values: CDR1 SGHAT, CDR2 FQNNGV. Trimming removed 1 base at V and 8 bases at J, with 12 bases between. The CDR3 covers 14 residues. CDR3 in DNA: TGTGCCAGCAGCTTAGGGCAGGAACGAGACATTCAGTACTTC. Its protein product is CASSLGQERDIQYF.

The rearrangement uses TRBV13 and TRBJ2-1; D ambiguous. V was pared by 4 bases and J by 5 bases, with 21 bases between. The length of the CDR3 is 17 residues. Germline CDR1 is PRHDT and CDR2 is FYEKMQ (reference sequence). CDR3 loop: CASSSPWTNPSNNEQFF. DNA of the CDR3: TGTGCCAGCAGCTCCCCCTGGACCAACCCCTCAAACAATGAGCAGTTCTTC.

This chain uses TRBV7-9 with TRBJ2-1; 7 bases are a match to TRBD1. There are 13 residues in the CDR3. Trimming took 6 bases from V and 9 from J; bases not matched to a gene: 8. Germline lookup yields CDR1 SEHNR and CDR2 FQNEAQ (reference sequence). CDR3 DNA sequence: TGTGCCAGCAGAAGGGGGCAGGTTGGTGAGCAGTTCTTC. Its protein product is CASRRGQVGEQFF. The whole variable domain, filled in from reference TRBV7-9 and TRBJ2-1, reads DTGVSQNPRHKITKRGQNVTFRCDPISEHNRLYWYRQTLGQGPEFLTYFQNEAQLEKSRLLSDRFSAERPKGSFSTLEIQRTEQGDSAMYLCASRRGQVGEQFFGPGTRLTVL.

The V gene is TRBV4-2, the J gene TRBJ1-1, with D perhaps matching TRBD1 (6 bases). This CDR3 is built from 14 residues. Trimming left V 1 base short and J 2 bases short, with 8 bases between. CDR1 and CDR2 from the germline V gene are LGHNA and YNFKEQ. CDR3 sequence (DNA): TGTGCCAGCAGCCAAGGGACAGCTAACACTGAAGCTTTCTTT. It encodes CASSQGTANTEAFF.

The chain recombines TRBV30 with TRBJ2-7; 8 nucleotides agree with TRBD2. V lost 4 bases and J lost 3; bases outside the gene matches: 2. The germline V gene has CDR1 GTSNPN and CDR2 SVGIG (reference sequence). The CDR3 sequence is 12 residues long. The CDR3 bases are TGTGCCTGGACCAGCGGGAGCTACGAGCAGTACTTC. The encoded protein is CAWTSGSYEQYF.

This chain uses TRBV7-3 with TRBJ1-1, with 8 bases that match TRBD1. Germline V CDR1 and CDR2: SGHTA, FQGTGA. The CDR3 contains 14 residues. The V gene end was trimmed by 5 bases and the J gene end by 5 bases; junction bases not matched to a gene: 7. The CDR3 region has the DNA TGTGCCAGCAGCATGACAGGGGCTGGGACTGAAGCTTTCTTT. This sequence encodes CASSMTGAGTEAFF.

This clone was observed a few times. Its ends do not fully match the called genes, so a read error is possible. The chain has TRBV7-3 and TRBJ1-2; 7 nucleotides agree with TRBD1. CDR3 length equals 14 residues. Germline V gene sequence: CDR1 SGHTA, CDR2 FQGTGA. The CDR3: CASSLNPSGQAMAF. CDR3 nucleotide sequence: TGTGCCAGCAGCTTAAACCCCTCCGGACAGGCCATGGCTTTC.

V is TRBV5-6 and J is TRBJ2-6; D ambiguous. V lost 0 bases and J lost 0, with 10 bases in between. This CDR3 spans 17 amino acids. CDR1 and CDR2 from the germline V gene are SGHDT and YYEEEE. The chain's CDR3 is CASSLGWRFSGANVLTF. In DNA, the CDR3 is TGTGCCAGCAGCTTGGGCTGGCGGTTCTCTGGGGCCAACGTCCTGACTTTC.

Note on this clone: One end of the junction is discordant with germline, which a read error may explain. This chain connects TRBV7-9 to TRBJ2-2; 8 bases are a match to TRBD2. CDR1 is SEHNR and CDR2 is FQNEAQ in the germline V gene (reference sequence). The CDR3 extends over 16 amino acids. Here the CDR3 DNA reads TGTGCCAGCAGCCCTCGGACTAGCACCCGCTCCGGGGAGCCGTTTTTT. Amino acids: CASSPRTSTRSGEPFF.

This chain links TRBV2 with TRBJ1-6, with 12 bases aligning to TRBD1. Germline loops: CDR1 SNHLY, CDR2 FYNNEI. The length of the CDR3 is 18 residues. Trimming at V came to 7 bases and at J to 10 bases, leaving 17 bases not matched to a gene. The chain's CDR3 is CASNSEPGQGAWESPLHF. CDR3 DNA sequence: TGTGCCAGCAACTCGGAACCGGGACAGGGGGCTTGGGAGTCACCCCTCCACTTT.

A single count supports this clone. The V call is TRBV19, the J call TRBJ2-3, with D perhaps matching TRBD2 (5 bases). V was cut by 3 bases and J by 1 base, with 11 bases left in between. The CDR3 is made up of 15 amino acids. CDR1 and CDR2 (germline): LNHDA, SQIVND (reference sequence). CDR3 DNA: TGTGCCAGTAGTATTCAAAGGCGGGGCACAGATACGCAGTATTTT. As protein: CASSIQRRGTDTQYF.

J is TRBJ2-2 and V is TRBV4-1, with TRBD2 matching over 7 bases. With 1 base clipped from V and 4 bases from J, the junction kept 3 bases outside the gene matches. Germline-derived CDR1 and CDR2 are MGHRA and YSYEKL. The CDR3 contains 15 residues. CDR3 nucleotides: TGCGCCAGCAGCCAAGTCCCTAGCGGCACCGGGGAGCTGTTTTTT. Protein: CASSQVPSGTGELFF.

The chain combines TRBV9 with TRBJ2-5, with 7 bases lining up with TRBD1. The CDR3 extends over 15 amino acids. Germline-derived CDR1 and CDR2 are SGDLS and YYNGEE. V lost 0 bases and J lost 3; bases outside the gene matches: 5. Written as DNA, the CDR3 is TGTGCCAGCAGCGTAGCTCCCGACAGGGAAGAGACCCAGTACTTC. Translating gives CASSVAPDREETQYF.

The chain employs TRBV5-1 and TRBJ1-5; 7 bases are a match to TRBD1. The CDR3 runs 18 residues. V lost 3 bases, J lost 0 bases, and 12 bases stayed unmatched. Germline CDR1 is SGHRS and CDR2 is YFSETQ. The CDR3 is CASSCRKGARYSNQPQHF. As DNA, the CDR3 is TGCGCCAGCAGCTGCCGGAAGGGGGCCCGTTATAGCAATCAGCCCCAGCATTTT.

The V and J genes are TRBV2 and TRBJ1-1, with D tentatively TRBD1 (5 bases). The CDR3 is 13 residues long. Germline-derived CDR1 and CDR2 are SNHLY and FYNNEI. V lost 5 bases, J lost 8 bases, and 15 bases lay in between. CDR3 protein: CASSPRQSSEAFF. CDR3 DNA: TGTGCCAGCAGTCCAAGACAGAGCTCAGAAGCTTTCTTT.

This sequence joins TRBV6-5 and TRBJ2-7, with 11 nucleotides matching TRBD2. Trimming cost V 8 bases and J 0 bases; bases outside gene matches: 6. The CDR3 runs 15 residues. From germline, CDR1 is MNHEY and CDR2 SVGAGI. This CDR3 reads CASALAGGTSYEQYF. The CDR3 nucleotides read TGTGCCAGCGCATTAGCGGGGGGGACCTCCTACGAGCAGTACTTC.

V usage is TRBV10-3 and J usage is TRBJ2-5; D uncertain. V was clipped by 4 bases and J by 5 bases, with 5 bases between them. CDR1 is ENHRY and CDR2 is SYGVKD in the germline V gene. The CDR3 consists of 11 residues. The CDR3 DNA reads TGTGCCATCAGTGCACACGAGACCCAGTACTTC. Translation gives CAISAHETQYF.

This clone was seen just once. The genes are TRBV5-1 and TRBJ2-2; 7 bases match TRBD1. The CDR3 totals 16 residues. Germline V lookup: CDR1 SGHRS, CDR2 YFSETQ. Trimming removed 0 bases from V and 4 bases from J; junction bases left unmatched: 6. CDR3 loop: CASSLGDRESTGELFF. The CDR3 DNA reads as TGCGCCAGCAGCTTGGGCGACAGGGAGAGCACCGGGGAGCTGTTTTTT. The full variable domain, rest sourced from reference TRBV5-1 and TRBJ2-2, is KAGVTQTPRYLIKTRGQQVTLSCSPISGHRSVSWYQQTPGQGLQFLFEYFSETQRNKGNFPGRFSGRQFSNSRSEMNVSTLELGDSALYLCASSLGDRESTGELFFGEGSRLTVL.

The genes are TRBV7-3 and TRBJ1-6; D not resolved. The germline gives CDR1 SGHTA, CDR2 FQGTGA. The CDR3 covers 15 residues. V lost 3 bases and J lost 5, with 11 bases in between. The CDR3: CASSFSGTNNSPLHF. CDR3 bases: TGTGCCAGCAGCTTTTCCGGTACCAATAATTCACCCCTCCACTTT.